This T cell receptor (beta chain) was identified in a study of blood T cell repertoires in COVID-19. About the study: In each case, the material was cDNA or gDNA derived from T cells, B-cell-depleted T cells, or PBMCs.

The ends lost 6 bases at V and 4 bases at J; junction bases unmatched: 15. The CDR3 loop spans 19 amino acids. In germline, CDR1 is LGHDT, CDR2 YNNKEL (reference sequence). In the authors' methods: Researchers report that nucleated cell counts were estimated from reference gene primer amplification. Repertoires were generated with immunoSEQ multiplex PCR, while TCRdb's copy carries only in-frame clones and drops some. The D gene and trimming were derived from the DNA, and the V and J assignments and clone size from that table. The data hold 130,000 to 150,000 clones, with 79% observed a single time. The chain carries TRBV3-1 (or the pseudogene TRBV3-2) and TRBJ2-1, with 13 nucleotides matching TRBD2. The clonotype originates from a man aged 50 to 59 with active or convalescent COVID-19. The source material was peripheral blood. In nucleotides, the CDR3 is TGTGCCAGCAGTTACCGCTGGACAGGGGGACTAGCGGGATACAATGAGCAGTTCTTC. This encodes CASSYRWTGGLAGYNEQFF.